Sequencing of this TCR beta chain was carried out in a study of blood T cell repertoires in COVID-19 (dated by TCRdb to the early 2020s). For context, the study as a whole: The collaborator samples originated in the United States, Italy and Spain and spanned the acute and convalescent phases of COVID-19. Deeply sampled blood TCRbeta repertoires from subjects exposed to, actively infected with, or recovered from COVID-19 were included in the dataset. The repertoires were released in a freely available public database meant as a resource for research on the immune response to SARS-CoV-2. Where available, HLA class I and class II types were taken from metadata supplied by the sample provider and were not determined by assay-based typing. The samples were drawn from the first 160 participants of the ongoing ImmuneRACE study and from 1,254 subjects provided by 6 global collaborators. The sample metadata nearly always contained a de-identified subject ID, COVID-19 status, age in years and sex. The material from the prospective study consisted of cDNA or gDNA derived from T cells, B-cell-depleted T cells, or PBMCs.

Each collaborating institution followed its own protocols to collect whole blood in K2EDTA tubes. For TCRbeta analysis, collaborators shipped samples in one of three forms: frozen whole blood, isolated PBMCs, or DNA extracted from either of those sample types. Here is what the overall study found, with its caveats: Clinical and demographic metadata were provided uncurated, with the amount varying by source and participant.

TCRbeta CDR3 regions were amplified from genomic DNA by means of the immunoSEQ Assay, a bias-controlled multiplex PCR. On the authors' methods: The number of nucleated cells in each sample was estimated by amplification of reference gene primers within the assay. Sequence reads were collapsed and filtered to measure the absolute abundance of every unique TCRbeta CDR3 rearrangement. For each sample, productive Simpson clonality was calculated as the square root of Simpson's diversity index across productive rearrangements. Imported from immuneACCESS, the table was reduced by TCRdb to in-frame sequences with V and J called. These copies leave out some clones; in studies compared against another copy, an unresolved V gene accounts for under half, and the cause of the remainder is not known. V and J calls and clone size come straight from that table; D and trimming were deduced from the DNA. Here the sample has 250,000 to 350,000 clones; around four fifths occur a single time. The top ten constitute around 4% of the sample.

The CDR3 measures 14 amino acids from cysteine to phenylalanine. This entry keeps only the CDR3 DNA: 42 bases, framed from base 1. From the germline V gene, CDR1 is MNHEY and CDR2 is SVGAGI. V is trimmed back by 7 bases and J by 3 bases, and the junction contains 7 bases that no gene match accounts for. As concerns this clone: No cognate antigen has been identified for it. Base-call qualities are not available, and no considerably larger clone is one nucleotide away.

The sequenced sample consisted of peripheral blood. The chain couples TRBV6-5 to TRBJ1-1; a stretch of 8 junction bases matches TRBD1. The sequence was obtained from a woman aged 45-65 years with active or convalescent COVID-19. The CDR3 corresponds to CASTADRGDTEAFF. The sequenced DNA: TGTGCCAGCACTGCCGACAGGGGAGACACTGAAGCTTTCTTT.